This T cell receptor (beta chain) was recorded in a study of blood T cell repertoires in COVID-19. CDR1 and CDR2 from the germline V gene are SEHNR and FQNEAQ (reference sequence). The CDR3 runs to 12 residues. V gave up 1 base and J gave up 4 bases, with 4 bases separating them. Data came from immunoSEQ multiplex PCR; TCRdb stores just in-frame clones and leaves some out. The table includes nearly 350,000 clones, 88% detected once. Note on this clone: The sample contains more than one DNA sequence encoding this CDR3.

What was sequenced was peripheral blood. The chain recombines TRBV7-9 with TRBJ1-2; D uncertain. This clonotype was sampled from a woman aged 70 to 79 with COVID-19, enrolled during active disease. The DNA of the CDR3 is TGTGCCAGCAGCTTAGACGGCTATGGCTACACCTTC. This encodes CASSLDGYGYTF.